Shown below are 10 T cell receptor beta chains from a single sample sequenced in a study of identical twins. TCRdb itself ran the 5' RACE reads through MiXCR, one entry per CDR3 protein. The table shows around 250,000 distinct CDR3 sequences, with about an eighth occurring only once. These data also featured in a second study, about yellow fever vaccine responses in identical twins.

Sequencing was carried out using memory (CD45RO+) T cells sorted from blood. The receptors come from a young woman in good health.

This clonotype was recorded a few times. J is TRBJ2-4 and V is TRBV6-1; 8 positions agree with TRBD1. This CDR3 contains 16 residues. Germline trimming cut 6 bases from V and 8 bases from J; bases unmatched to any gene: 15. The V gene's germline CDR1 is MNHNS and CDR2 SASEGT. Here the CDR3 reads CASRGSRGRINHIQYF. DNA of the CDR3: TGTGCCAGCAGGGGATCCAGGGGGCGCATTAATCACATTCAGTACTTC.

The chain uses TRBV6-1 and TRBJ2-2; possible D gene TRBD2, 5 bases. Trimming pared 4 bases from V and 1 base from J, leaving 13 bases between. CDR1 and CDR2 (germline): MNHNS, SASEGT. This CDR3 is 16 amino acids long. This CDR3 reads CASSGPAGENTGELFF. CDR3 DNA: TGTGCCAGCAGTGGCCCGGCGGGTGAGAACACCGGGGAGCTGTTTTTT.

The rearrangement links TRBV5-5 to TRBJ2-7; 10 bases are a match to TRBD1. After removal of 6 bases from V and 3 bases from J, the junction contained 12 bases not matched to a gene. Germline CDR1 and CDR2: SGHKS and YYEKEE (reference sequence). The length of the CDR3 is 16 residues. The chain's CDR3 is CASTFGWDRGNYEQYF. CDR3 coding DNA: TGTGCCAGCACCTTTGGTTGGGACAGGGGAAACTACGAGCAGTACTTC.

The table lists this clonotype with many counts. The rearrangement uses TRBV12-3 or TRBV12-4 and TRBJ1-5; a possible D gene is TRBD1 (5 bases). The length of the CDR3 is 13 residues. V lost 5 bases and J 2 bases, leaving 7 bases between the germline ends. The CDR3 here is CASSGGGNQPQHF. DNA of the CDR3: TGTGCCAGCAGTGGAGGGGGCAATCAGCCCCAGCATTTT.

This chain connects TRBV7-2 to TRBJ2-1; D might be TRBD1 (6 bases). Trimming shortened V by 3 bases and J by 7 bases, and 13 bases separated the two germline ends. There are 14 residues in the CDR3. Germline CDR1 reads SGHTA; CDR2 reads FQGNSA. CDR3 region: CASSLNREQNEQFF. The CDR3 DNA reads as TGTGCCAGCAGCTTGAACAGGGAACAAAATGAGCAGTTCTTC.

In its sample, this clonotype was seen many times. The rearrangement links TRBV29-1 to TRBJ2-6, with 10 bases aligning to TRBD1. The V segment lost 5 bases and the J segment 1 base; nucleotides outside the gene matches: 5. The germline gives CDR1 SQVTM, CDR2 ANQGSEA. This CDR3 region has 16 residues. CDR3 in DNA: TGCAGCGTTCCTGGGACAGGGGATTCTGGGGCCAACGTCCTGACTTTC. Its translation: CSVPGTGDSGANVLTF. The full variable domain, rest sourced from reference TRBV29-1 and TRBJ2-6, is SAVISQKPSRDICQRGTSLTIQCQVDSQVTMMFWYRQQPGQSLTLIATANQGSEATYESGFVIDKFPISRPNLTFSTLTVSNMSPEDSSIYLCSVPGTGDSGANVLTFGAGSRLTVL.

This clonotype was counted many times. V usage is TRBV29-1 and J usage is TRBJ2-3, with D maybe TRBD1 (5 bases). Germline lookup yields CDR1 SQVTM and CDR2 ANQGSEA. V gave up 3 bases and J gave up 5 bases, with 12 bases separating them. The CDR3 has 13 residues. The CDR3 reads CSVDRDTGDTQYF. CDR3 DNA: TGCAGCGTTGACAGGGATACTGGAGATACGCAGTATTTT.

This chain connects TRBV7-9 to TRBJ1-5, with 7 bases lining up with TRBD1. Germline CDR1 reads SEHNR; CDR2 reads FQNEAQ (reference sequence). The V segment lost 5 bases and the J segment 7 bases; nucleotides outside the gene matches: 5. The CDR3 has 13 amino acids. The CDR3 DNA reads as TGTGCCAGCAGCCCCGACAGGGAGCAGCCCCAGCATTTT. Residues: CASSPDREQPQHF.

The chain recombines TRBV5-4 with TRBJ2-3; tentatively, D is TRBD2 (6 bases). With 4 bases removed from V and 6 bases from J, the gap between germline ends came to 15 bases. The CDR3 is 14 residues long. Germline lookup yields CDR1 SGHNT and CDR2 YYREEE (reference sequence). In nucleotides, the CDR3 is TGTGCCAGCAGCGGCGGGACTCGCAGGGATACGCAGTATTTT. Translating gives CASSGGTRRDTQYF.

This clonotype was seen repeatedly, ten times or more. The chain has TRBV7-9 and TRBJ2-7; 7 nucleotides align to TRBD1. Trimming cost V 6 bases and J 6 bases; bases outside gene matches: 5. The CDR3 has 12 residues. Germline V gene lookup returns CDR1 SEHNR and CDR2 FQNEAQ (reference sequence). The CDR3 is CASSQTGSEQYF. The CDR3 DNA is TGTGCCAGCAGTCAGACAGGGAGCGAGCAGTACTTC.